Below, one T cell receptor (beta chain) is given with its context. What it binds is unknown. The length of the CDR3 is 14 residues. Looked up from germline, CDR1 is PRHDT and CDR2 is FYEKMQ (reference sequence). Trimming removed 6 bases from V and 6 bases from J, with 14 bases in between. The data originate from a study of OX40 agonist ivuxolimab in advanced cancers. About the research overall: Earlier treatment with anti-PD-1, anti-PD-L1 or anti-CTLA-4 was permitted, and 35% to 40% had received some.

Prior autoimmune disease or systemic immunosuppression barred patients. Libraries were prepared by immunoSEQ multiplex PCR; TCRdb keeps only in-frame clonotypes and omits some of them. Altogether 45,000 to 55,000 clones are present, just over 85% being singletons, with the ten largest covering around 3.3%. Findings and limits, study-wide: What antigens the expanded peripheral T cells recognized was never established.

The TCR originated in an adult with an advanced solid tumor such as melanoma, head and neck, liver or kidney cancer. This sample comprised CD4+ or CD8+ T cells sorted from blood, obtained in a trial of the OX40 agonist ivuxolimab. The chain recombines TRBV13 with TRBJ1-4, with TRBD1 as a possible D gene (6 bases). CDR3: CASSFQGQDEKLFF. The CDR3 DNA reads TGTGCCAGCAGTTTCCAGGGGCAAGATGAAAAACTGTTTTTT.